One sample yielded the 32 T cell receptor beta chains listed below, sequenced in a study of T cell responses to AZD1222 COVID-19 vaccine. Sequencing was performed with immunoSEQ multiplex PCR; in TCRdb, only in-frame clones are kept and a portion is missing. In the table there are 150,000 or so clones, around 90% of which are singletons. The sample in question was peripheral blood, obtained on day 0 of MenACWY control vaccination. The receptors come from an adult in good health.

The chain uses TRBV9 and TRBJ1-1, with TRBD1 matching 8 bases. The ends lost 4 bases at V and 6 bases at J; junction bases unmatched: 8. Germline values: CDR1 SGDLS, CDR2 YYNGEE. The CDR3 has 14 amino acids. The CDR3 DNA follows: TGTGCCAGCAGCCCACGACAGGGGAGTTCTGAAGCTTTCTTT. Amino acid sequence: CASSPRQGSSEAFF.

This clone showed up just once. DNA for the CDR3: TGTGCCAGCAGAAACCCTCGCGGGGGATCCTACGAGCAGTACTTC. It is translated as CASRNPRGGSYEQYF. This chain joins TRBV6-5 and TRBJ2-7; 7 nucleotides match TRBD2. CDR1 and CDR2 from the germline V gene are MNHEY and SVGAGI. The CDR3 covers 15 residues. V gave up 6 bases and J gave up 1 base; unmatched junction bases: 9.

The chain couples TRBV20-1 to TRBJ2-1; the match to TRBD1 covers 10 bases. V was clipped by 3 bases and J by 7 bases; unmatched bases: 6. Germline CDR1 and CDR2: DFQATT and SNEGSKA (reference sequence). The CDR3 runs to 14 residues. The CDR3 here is CSASRTGGRNEQFF. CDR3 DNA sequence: TGCAGTGCTAGTAGGACAGGGGGGAGGAATGAGCAGTTCTTC.

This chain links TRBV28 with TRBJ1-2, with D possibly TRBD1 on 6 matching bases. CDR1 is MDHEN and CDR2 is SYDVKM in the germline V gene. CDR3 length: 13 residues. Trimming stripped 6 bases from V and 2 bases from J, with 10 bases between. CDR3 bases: TGTGCCAGCAGATCGACAGGAAACTATGGCTACACCTTC. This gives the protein CASRSTGNYGYTF.

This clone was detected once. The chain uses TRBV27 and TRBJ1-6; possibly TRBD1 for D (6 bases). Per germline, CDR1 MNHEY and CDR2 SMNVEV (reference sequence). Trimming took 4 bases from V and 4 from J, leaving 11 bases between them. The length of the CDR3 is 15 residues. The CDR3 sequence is CASSYGGAYNSPLHF. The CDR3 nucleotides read TGTGCCAGCAGTTACGGGGGGGCTTATAATTCACCCCTCCACTTT.

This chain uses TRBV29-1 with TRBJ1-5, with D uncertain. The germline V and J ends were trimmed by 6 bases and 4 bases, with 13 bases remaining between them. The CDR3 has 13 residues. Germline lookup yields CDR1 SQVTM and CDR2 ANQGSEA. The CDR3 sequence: CSVGMTPNQPQHF. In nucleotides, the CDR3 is TGCAGCGTAGGGATGACCCCGAATCAGCCCCAGCATTTT.

In DNA form, the CDR3 reads TGTGCCAGCAGCCGGGTGGGGGATGGCTATGGCTACACCTTC. Translation gives CASSRVGDGYGYTF. The chain joins TRBV5-6 to TRBJ1-2; the D gene is possibly TRBD1 (5 bases). This CDR3 comprises 14 residues. Germline V gene sequence: CDR1 SGHDT, CDR2 YYEEEE. Trimming pared 4 bases from V and 4 bases from J, leaving 14 bases between. Filled out from reference TRBV5-6 and TRBJ1-2, the complete variable domain reads DAGVTQSPTHLIKTRGQQVTLRCSPKSGHDTVSWYQQALGQGPQFIFQYYEEEERQRGNFPDRFSGHQFPNYSSELNVNALLLGDSALYLCASSRVGDGYGYTFGSGTRLTVV.

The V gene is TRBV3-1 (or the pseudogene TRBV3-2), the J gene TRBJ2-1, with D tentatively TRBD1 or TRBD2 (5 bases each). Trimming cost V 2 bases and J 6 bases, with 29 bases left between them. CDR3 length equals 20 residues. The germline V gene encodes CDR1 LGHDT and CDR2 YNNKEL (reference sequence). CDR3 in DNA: TGTGCCAGCAGCCAACAAATGTCTTTACGGGGCCTTACATTGGGCAATGAGCAGTTCTTC. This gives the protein CASSQQMSLRGLTLGNEQFF.

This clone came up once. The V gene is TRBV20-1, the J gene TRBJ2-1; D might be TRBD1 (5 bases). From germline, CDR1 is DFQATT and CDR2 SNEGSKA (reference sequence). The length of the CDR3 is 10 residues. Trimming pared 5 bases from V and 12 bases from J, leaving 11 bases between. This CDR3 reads CSALGQGQFF. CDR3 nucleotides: TGCAGTGCTCTCGGGCAGGGGCAGTTCTTC.

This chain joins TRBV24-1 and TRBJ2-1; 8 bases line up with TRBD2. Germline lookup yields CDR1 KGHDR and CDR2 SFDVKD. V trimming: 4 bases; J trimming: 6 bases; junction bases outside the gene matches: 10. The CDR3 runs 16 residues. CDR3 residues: CATSDPLAEGPNEQFF. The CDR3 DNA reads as TGTGCCACCAGTGACCCACTAGCGGAGGGGCCCAATGAGCAGTTCTTC.

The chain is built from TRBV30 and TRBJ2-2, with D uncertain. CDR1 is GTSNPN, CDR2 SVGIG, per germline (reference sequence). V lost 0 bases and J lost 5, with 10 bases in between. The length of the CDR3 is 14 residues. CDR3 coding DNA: TGTGCCTGGAGTGTACCCCGTGGGACCGGGGAGCTGTTTTTT. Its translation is CAWSVPRGTGELFF. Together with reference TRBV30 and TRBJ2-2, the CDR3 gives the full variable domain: SQTIHQWPATLVQPVGSPLSLECTVEGTSNPNLYWYRQAAGRGLQLLFYSVGIGQISSEVPQNLSASRPQDRQFILSSKKLLLSDSGFYLCAWSVPRGTGELFFGEGSRLTVL.

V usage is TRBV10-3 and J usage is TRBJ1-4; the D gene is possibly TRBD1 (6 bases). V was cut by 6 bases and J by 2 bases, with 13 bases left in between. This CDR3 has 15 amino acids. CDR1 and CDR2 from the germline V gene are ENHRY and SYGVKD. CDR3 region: CAISPQGGTNEKLFF. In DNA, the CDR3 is TGTGCCATCAGCCCACAGGGAGGCACTAATGAAAAACTGTTTTTT.

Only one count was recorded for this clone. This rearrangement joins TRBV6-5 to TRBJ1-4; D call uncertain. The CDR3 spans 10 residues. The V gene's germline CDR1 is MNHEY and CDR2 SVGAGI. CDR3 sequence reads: CAKGREKLFF. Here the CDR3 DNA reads TGTGCTAAAGGTAGGGAAAAACTGTTTTTT.

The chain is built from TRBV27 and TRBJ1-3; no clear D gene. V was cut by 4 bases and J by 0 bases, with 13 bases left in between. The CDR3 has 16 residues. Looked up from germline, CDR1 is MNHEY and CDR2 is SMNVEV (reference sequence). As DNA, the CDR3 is TGTGCCAGCAGTTATGAACGGCCGAGCTCTGGAAACACCATATATTTT. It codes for CASSYERPSSGNTIYF.

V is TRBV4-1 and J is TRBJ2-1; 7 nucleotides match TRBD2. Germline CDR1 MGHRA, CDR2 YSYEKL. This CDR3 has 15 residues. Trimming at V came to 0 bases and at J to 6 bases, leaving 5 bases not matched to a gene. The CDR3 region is CASSQEIPSGNEQFF. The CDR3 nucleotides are TGCGCCAGCAGCCAAGAGATACCTAGCGGCAATGAGCAGTTCTTC.

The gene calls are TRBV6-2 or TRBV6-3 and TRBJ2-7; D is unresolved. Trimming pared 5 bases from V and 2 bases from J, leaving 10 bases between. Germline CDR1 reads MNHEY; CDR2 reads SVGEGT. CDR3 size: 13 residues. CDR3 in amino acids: CASSLTDTYEQYF. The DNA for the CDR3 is TGTGCCAGCAGTCTTACAGATACCTACGAGCAGTACTTC.

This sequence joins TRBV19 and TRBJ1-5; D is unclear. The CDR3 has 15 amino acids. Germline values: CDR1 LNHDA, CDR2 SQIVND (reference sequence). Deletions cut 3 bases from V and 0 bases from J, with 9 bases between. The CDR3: CASSIGDYSNQPQHF. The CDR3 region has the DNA TGTGCCAGTAGTATCGGGGATTATAGCAATCAGCCCCAGCATTTT.

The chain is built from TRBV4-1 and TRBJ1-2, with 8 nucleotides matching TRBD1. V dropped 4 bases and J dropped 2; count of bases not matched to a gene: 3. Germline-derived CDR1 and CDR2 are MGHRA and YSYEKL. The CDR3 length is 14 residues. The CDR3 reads CASSLGTGNYGYTF. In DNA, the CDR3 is TGCGCCAGCAGCCTTGGGACAGGAAACTATGGCTACACCTTC.

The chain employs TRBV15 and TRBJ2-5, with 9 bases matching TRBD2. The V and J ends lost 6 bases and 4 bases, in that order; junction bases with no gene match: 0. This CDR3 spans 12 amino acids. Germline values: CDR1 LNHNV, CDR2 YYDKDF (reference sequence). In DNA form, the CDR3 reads TGTGCCACCAGACTAGCGGGAGAGACCCAGTACTTC. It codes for CATRLAGETQYF.

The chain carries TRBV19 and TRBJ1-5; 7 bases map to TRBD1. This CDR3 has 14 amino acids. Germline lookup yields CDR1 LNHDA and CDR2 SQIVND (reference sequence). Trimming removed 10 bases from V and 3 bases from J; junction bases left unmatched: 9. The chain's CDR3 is CATATGNINQPQHF. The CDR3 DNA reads TGTGCCACGGCGACAGGGAACATCAATCAGCCCCAGCATTTT.

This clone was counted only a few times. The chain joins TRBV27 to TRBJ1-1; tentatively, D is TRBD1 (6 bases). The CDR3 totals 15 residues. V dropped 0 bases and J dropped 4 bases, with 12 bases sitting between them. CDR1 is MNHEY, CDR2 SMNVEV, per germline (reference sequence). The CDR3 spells CASSLSAGEGTEAFF. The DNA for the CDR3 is TGTGCCAGCAGTTTATCGGCAGGGGAAGGCACTGAAGCTTTCTTT.

The CDR3 reads CASSIRKTSNEKLFF. CDR3 nucleotides: TGTGCCAGTAGTATACGGAAGACATCTAATGAAAAACTGTTTTTT. The gene calls are TRBV19 and TRBJ1-4; no clear D. The length of the CDR3 is 15 residues. The germline CDR1 and CDR2 sequences are LNHDA and SQIVND (reference sequence). Trimming removed 2 bases from V and 3 bases from J, with 10 bases in between.

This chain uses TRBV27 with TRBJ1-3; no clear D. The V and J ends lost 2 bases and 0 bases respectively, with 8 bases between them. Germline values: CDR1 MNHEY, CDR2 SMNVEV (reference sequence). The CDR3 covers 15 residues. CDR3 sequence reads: CASSLNTNSGNTIYF. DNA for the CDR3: TGTGCCAGCAGTTTAAACACAAACTCTGGAAACACCATATATTTT.

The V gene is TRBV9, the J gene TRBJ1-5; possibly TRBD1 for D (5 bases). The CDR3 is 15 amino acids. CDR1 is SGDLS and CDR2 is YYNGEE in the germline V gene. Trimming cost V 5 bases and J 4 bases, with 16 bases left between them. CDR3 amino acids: CASSPSVGGNQPQHF. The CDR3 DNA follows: TGTGCCAGCAGTCCCTCCGTTGGGGGGAATCAGCCCCAGCATTTT.

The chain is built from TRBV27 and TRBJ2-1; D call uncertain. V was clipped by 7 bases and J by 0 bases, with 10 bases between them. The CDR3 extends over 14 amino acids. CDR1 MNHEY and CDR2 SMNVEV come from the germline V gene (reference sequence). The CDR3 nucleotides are TGTGCCAGCAAGACTCGGAGCTCCTACAATGAGCAGTTCTTC. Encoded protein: CASKTRSSYNEQFF.

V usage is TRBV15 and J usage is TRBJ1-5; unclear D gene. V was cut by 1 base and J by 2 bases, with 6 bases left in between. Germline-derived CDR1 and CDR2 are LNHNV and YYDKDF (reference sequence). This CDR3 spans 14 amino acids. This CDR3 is CATSRVGGNQPQHF. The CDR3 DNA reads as TGTGCCACCAGCAGAGTGGGCGGCAATCAGCCCCAGCATTTT.

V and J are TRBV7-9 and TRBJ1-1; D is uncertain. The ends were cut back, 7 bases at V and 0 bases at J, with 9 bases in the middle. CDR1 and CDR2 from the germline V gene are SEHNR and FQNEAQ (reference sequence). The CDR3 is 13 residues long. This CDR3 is CASTPAMNTEAFF. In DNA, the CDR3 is TGTGCCAGCACCCCCGCCATGAACACTGAAGCTTTCTTT.

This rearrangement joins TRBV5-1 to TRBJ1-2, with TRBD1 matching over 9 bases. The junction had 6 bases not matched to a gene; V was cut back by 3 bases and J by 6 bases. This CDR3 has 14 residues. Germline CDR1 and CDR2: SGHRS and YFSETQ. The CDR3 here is CASSWAGTGNGYTF. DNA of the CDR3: TGCGCCAGCAGCTGGGCCGGGACAGGGAATGGCTACACCTTC.

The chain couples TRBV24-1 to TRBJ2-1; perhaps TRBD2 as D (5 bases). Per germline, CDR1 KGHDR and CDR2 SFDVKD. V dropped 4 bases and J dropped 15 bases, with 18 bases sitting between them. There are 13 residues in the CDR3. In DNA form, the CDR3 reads TGTGCCACCAGTGACGAACTAGTCACCGCGACGTTCTTC. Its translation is CATSDELVTATFF.

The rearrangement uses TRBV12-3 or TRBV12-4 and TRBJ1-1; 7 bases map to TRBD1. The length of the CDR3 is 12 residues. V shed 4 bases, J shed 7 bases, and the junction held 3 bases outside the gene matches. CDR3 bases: TGTGCCAGCAGTTACGGACAGGATGAAGCTTTCTTT. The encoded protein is CASSYGQDEAFF.

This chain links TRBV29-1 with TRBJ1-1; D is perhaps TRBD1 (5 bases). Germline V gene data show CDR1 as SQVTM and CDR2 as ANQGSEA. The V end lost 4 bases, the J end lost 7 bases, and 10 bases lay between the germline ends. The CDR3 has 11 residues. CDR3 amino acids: CSVGFGGEAFF. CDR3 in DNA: TGCAGCGTTGGATTCGGGGGTGAAGCTTTCTTT.

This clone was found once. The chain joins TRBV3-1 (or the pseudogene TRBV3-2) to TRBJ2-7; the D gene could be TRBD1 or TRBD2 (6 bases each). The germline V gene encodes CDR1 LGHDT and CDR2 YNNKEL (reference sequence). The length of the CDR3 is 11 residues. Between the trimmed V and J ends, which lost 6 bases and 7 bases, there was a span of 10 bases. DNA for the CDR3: TGTGCCAGCAGACAGGGAGGTGAGCAGTACTTC. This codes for CASRQGGEQYF.